This T cell receptor (beta chain) derives from a study of OX40 agonist ivuxolimab in advanced cancers. The CDR3 totals 14 residues. CDR1 is SGHTA and CDR2 is FQGNSA in the germline V gene. V lost 7 bases and J lost 6; bases outside the gene matches: 8. Sequencing used immunoSEQ multiplex PCR; TCRdb keeps in-frame clones, though not all of them. The sample carries over 70,000 clones, 78% recorded once. This clonotype originated in an adult with an advanced solid tumor such as melanoma, head and neck, liver or kidney cancer. Specimen: CD4+ or CD8+ T cells sorted from blood, collected in a trial of the OX40 agonist ivuxolimab. This chain connects TRBV7-2 to TRBJ1-2; 10 bases are a match to TRBD1. The CDR3 loop is CASIMDRGSDGYTF. The CDR3 DNA reads as TGTGCCAGCATCATGGACAGGGGGAGCGATGGCTACACCTTC.